The 17 T cell receptor beta chains reported below all come from one sample, sequenced in a study of monozygotic twins with inflammatory bowel disease. TCRdb reprocessed the 5' RACE reads, keeping one entry per CDR3 protein, no DNA. The sample is made up of 150,000 to 200,000 distinct CDR3 sequences, and the top ten hold approximately 7.4% of it. The material sequenced was blood. These receptor sequences come from a human donor with ulcerative colitis or Crohn's disease, or a healthy co-twin of an affected twin (not recorded which).

This chain links TRBV15 with TRBJ2-4; TCRdb reports TRBD1, a call that lacks DNA to check it against. The CDR3 has 16 amino acids. Germline V gives CDR1 LNHNV, CDR2 YYDKDF (reference sequence). CDR3 sequence: CATSPGQGWTKNIQYF.

The V and J genes are TRBV3-1 and TRBJ2-1; TCRdb's D call of TRBD1 is untestable without DNA. The CDR3 covers 14 residues. Germline CDR1 reads LGHDT; CDR2 reads YNNKEL (reference sequence). CDR3 residues: CASSRGLGGNEQFF.

The CDR3 region is CTSSFPGELFF. This chain uses TRBV5-1 with TRBJ2-2. Germline V gives CDR1 SGHRS, CDR2 YFSETQ. The length of the CDR3 is 11 residues.

The V call is TRBV3-1, the J call TRBJ1-1. Looked up from germline, CDR1 is LGHDT and CDR2 is YNNKEL (reference sequence). This CDR3 is 12 amino acids long. The CDR3 sequence is CASSVGFTEAFF.

The gene calls are TRBV10-3 and TRBJ2-4; TCRdb selects TRBD1, and the lack of DNA leaves this call unchecked. The CDR3 runs 12 residues. Looked up from germline, CDR1 is ENHRY and CDR2 is SYGVKD. This chain's CDR3 is CAPGAKGDIQYF.

This sequence joins TRBV5-4 and TRBJ2-5; TCRdb proposes TRBD2, but this gene call is untestable without DNA. In germline, CDR1 is SGHNT, CDR2 YYREEE (reference sequence). The CDR3 runs 14 residues. The CDR3 protein is CASSLAGNRETQYF.

This chain uses TRBV13 with TRBJ1-5. The CDR3 is 12 amino acids. Per germline, CDR1 PRHDT and CDR2 FYEKMQ (reference sequence). The CDR3 loop reads CASSLGIQPQHF.

The V and J genes are TRBV18 and TRBJ1-2. Looked up from germline, CDR1 is KGHSH and CDR2 is LQKENI. This CDR3 spans 15 amino acids. The chain's CDR3 is CASSPPGDSPYGYTF. The full variable domain, rest sourced from reference TRBV18 and TRBJ1-2, is NAGVMQNPRHLVRRRGQEARLRCSPMKGHSHVYWYRQLPEEGLKFMVYLQKENIIDESGMPKERFSAEFPKEGPSILRIQQVVRGDSAAYFCASSPPGDSPYGYTFGSGTRLTVV.

The V gene is TRBV6-5, the J gene TRBJ1-1. The germline V gene has CDR1 MNHEY and CDR2 SVGAGI. The CDR3 sequence is 15 residues long. The CDR3 spells CASSYLGGIRTEAFF.

The chain recombines TRBV5-1 with TRBJ2-5. The CDR3 spans 15 residues. The V gene's germline CDR1 is SGHRS and CDR2 YFSETQ. CDR3 protein: CASSPTTRRQETQYF.

J is TRBJ2-5 and V is TRBV20-1; absent DNA, TCRdb's TRBD2 call cannot be checked. The CDR3 spans 12 residues. Germline V gene lookup returns CDR1 DFQATT and CDR2 SNEGSKA (reference sequence). The CDR3 sequence is CSVWQGGETQYF.

V usage is TRBV5-5 and J usage is TRBJ2-7. Germline V gives CDR1 SGHKS, CDR2 YYEKEE (reference sequence). CDR3 length: 11 amino acids. The CDR3 is CASSLVFGQYF.

This chain links TRBV5-1 with TRBJ2-5; TCRdb lists TRBD2, though no DNA is available to test this call. This CDR3 has 16 amino acids. CDR1 and CDR2 (germline): SGHRS, YFSETQ. This CDR3 reads CASTPTSTGGGETQYF.

The chain has TRBV29-1 and TRBJ1-1; TCRdb indicates TRBD1, and absent DNA this call remains unverified. The length of the CDR3 is 13 residues. Germline V gives CDR1 SQVTM, CDR2 ANQGSEA. The CDR3 loop reads CSSSGSGNTEAFF.

The CDR3 sequence: CASSAITRDSEQFF. The gene calls are TRBV7-6 and TRBJ2-1; TCRdb's D gene call, TRBD1, goes unchecked for lack of DNA. Germline CDR1 SGHVS, CDR2 FNYEAQ. The CDR3 totals 14 residues.

The chain joins TRBV14 to TRBJ2-3; with no DNA, the TCRdb D assignment of TRBD1 cannot be verified. Germline CDR1 reads SGHDN; CDR2 reads FVKESK. This CDR3 region has 16 residues. CDR3 sequence reads: CASSPRAGGPTDTQYF. The full variable domain, rest sourced from reference TRBV14 and TRBJ2-3, is EAGVTQFPSHSVIEKGQTVTLRCDPISGHDNLYWYRRVMGKEIKFLLHFVKESKQDESGMPNNRFLAERTGGTYSTLKVQPAELEDSGVYFCASSPRAGGPTDTQYFGPGTRLTVL.

The chain joins TRBV7-9 to TRBJ1-1; TCRdb reports TRBD1, a call that lacks DNA to check it against. The CDR3 runs to 13 residues. From germline, CDR1 is SEHNR and CDR2 FQNEAQ (reference sequence). The chain's CDR3 is CASSLNGGTEAFF.